The clone carrying this T cell receptor (beta chain) was detected only once. Reverse transcription of roughly 0.5 to 1 ug RNA was carried out with random hexamers. Multiplex immunoSEQ PCR targeted 54 Vbeta and 13 Jbeta TCR beta segments. Each CDR3 protein is one row after TCRdb ran MiXCR on the immunoSEQ multiplex PCR reads. The table lists roughly 330,000 distinct CDR3 sequences, about 91% of them singletons. Trimming cost V 10 bases and J 2 bases, with 14 bases left between them. The CDR3 is 13 residues long. This entry comes from a study of CD8 T cells in Susac syndrome. The chain is built from TRBV12-3 or TRBV12-4 and TRBJ1-1; D unresolved. This TCR was sampled from a human donor with multiple sclerosis. What was sequenced was CD4+ T cells from PBMCs. The CDR3 is CATPNTGNTEAFF. In nucleotides, the CDR3 is TGTGCCACCCCTAACACCGGAAACACTGAAGCTTTCTTT.